Sequencing of this TCR beta chain was carried out in a study of glioma-infiltrating T cells after dendritic cell vaccination. Points from the study as a whole: Complete blood and tumor specimen sets were limited to few patients.

Primers: 60 V beta forward and 13 J beta reverse. Data came from immunoSEQ multiplex PCR; TCRdb stores just in-frame clones and leaves some out. The table has tens of thousands of clones, about 80% seen once. Time point meaning: after dendritic cell vaccination, including at tumor progression/relapse. None of the glioblastoma patients had an isocitrate dehydrogenase mutation. This clone was seen only once. Its antigen is unidentified. The CDR3 contains 17 residues. V shed 4 bases and J 7 bases; nucleotides not matched to a gene: 16. Germline CDR1 is KGHSH and CDR2 is LQKENI. The chain combines TRBV18 with TRBJ2-5; 9 bases are shared with TRBD1. The sample was blood, taken after dendritic cell vaccination. This TCR was sampled from a human donor with glioblastoma. The DNA of the CDR3 is TGTGCCAGCTCACGGACCGGGACAGGGACCCGAAGTGGGACCCAGTACTTC. It translates to CASSRTGTGTRSGTQYF.